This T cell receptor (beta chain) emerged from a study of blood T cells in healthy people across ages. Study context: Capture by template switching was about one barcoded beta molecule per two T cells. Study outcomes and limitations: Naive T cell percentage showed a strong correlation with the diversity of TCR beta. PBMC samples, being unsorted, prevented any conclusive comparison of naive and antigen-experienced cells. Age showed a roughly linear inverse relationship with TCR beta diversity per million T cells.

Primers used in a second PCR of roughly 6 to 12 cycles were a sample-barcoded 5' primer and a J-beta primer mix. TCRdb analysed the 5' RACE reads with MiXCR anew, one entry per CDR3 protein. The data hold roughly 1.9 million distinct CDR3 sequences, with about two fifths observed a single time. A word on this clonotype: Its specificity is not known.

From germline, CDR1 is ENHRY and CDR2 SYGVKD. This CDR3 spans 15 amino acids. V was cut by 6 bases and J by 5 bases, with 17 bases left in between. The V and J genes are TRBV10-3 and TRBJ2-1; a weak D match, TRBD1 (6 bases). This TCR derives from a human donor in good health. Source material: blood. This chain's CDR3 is CAIRKGQGFDNEQFF. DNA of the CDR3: TGTGCCATCAGAAAGGGGCAGGGGTTCGACAATGAGCAGTTCTTC.